This TCR beta chain originates from a study of cytomegalovirus exposure and HLA in healthy donors. Both 60 Vbeta primers and 13 Jbeta primers went into the PCR. The protocol was immunoSEQ multiplex PCR, while the TCRdb copy is restricted to in-frame clones and leaves out a portion. The sample includes under 250,000 clones, around 86% of them seen just once. The TCR comes from a middle-aged woman in good health and CMV-seronegative. The sequencing sample was made of PBMCs.

In DNA, the CDR3 is TGTGCCAGCAGGACTAAACAGGGAACTGAAGCTTTCTTT. As protein: CASRTKQGTEAFF. The rearrangement joins TRBV5-8 to TRBJ1-1; the D gene is possibly TRBD1 (6 bases). Trimming pared 5 bases from V and 5 bases from J, leaving 13 bases between. The CDR3 extends over 13 amino acids. From germline, CDR1 is SGHTS and CDR2 YDEGEE.